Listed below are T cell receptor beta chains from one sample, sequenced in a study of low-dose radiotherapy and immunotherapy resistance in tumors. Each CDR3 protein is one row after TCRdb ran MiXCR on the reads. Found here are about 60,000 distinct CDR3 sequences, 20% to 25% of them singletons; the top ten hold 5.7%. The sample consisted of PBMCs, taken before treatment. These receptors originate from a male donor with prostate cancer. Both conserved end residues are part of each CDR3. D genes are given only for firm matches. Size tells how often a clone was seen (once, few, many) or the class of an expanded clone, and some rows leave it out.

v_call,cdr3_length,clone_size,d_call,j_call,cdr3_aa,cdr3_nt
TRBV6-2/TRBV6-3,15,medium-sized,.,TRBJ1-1,CASSVGRGWDTEAFF,TGTGCCAGCAGTGTCGGGAGGGGGTGGGACACTGAAGCTTTCTTT
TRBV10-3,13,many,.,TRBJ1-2,CAISAGGGYGYTF,TGTGCCATCAGTGCGGGGGGCGGCTATGGCTACACCTTC
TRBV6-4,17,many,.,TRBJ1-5,CASSDSTPGQNRQPQHF,TGTGCCAGCAGTGACTCGACGCCGGGGCAGAATCGACAGCCCCAGCATTTT
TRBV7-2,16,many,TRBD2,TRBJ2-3,CASSLGGSGSRNTQYF,TGTGCCAGCAGCTTAGGAGGTAGCGGGAGTCGAAATACGCAGTATTTT
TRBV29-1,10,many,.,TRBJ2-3,CSVRDSEAYF,TGCAGCGTGAGAGATAGTGAGGCGTATTTT
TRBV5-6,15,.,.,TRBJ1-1,CASSFFAHKSDEAFF,TGTGCCAGCAGCTTTTTCGCCCACAAGTCTGATGAAGCTTTCTTT
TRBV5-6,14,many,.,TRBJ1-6,CASSLETANSPLHF,TGTGCCAGCAGCTTGGAAACAGCCAATTCACCCCTCCACTTT
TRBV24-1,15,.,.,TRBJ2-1,CATSEVRGYYNEQFF,TGTGCCACCAGTGAGGTAAGGGGGTACTACAATGAGCAGTTCTTC
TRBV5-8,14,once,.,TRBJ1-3,CASSLSPRENTIYF,TGTGCCAGCAGCTTGTCTCCACGAGAAAACACCATATATTTT
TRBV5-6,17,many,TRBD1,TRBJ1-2,CASSLPGQRLSNYGYTF,TGTGCCAGCAGCCTCCCGGGACAGCGACTTTCTAACTATGGCTACACCTTC
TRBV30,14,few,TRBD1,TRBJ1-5,CANGETGAGQPQHF,TGTGCCAACGGCGAAACAGGGGCCGGTCAGCCCCAGCATTTT
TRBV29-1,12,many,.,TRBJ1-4,CSVRGLGEKLFF,TGCAGCGTTCGGGGCCTGGGGGAAAAACTGTTTTTT
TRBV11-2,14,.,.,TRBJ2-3,CASSTIPSTDTQYF,TGTGCCAGCAGCACCATTCCTAGCACAGATACGCAGTATTTT
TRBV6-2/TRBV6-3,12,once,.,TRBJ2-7,CASRESPYEQYF,TGTGCCAGCAGAGAAAGTCCCTACGAGCAGTACTTC
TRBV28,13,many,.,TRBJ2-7,CGSWGHSRNEQYF,TGTGGTTCGTGGGGTCACTCTCGGAACGAGCAGTACTTC
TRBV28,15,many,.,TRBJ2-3,CASRDFDQVIDTQYF,TGTGCCAGCAGGGACTTTGACCAGGTCATAGATACGCAGTATTTT
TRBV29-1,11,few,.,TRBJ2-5,CSGGRGETQYF,TGCAGCGGGGGGCGTGGAGAGACCCAGTACTTC
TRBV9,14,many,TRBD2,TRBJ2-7,CASSVSGRAYEQYF,TGTGCCAGCAGCGTCAGCGGGAGGGCTTACGAGCAGTACTTC
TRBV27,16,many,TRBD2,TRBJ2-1,CASSPRTSGGVSEQFF,TGTGCCAGCAGTCCGCGGACTAGCGGGGGGGTTTCCGAGCAGTTCTTC
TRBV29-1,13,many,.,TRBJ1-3,CSVNPNSGNTIYF,TGCAGCGTTAATCCTAACTCTGGAAACACCATATATTTT
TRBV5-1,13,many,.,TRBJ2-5,CASRETSIETQYF,TGCGCCAGCCGGGAAACGTCGATTGAGACCCAGTACTTC
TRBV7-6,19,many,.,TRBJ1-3,CASSLAPPTRRLSGNTIYF,TGTGCCAGCAGCTTAGCGCCTCCGACACGGCGTCTCTCTGGAAACACCATATATTTT
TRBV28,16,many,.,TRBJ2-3,CASSLSEGGRADTQYF,TGTGCCAGCAGTTTATCGGAGGGCGGCAGGGCAGATACGCAGTATTTT
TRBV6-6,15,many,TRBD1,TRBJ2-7,CASSQRQGPTYEQYF,TGTGCCAGCAGTCAGCGACAGGGCCCCACCTACGAGCAGTACTTC
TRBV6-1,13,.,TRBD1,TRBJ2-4,CASSEAARGRRDF,TGTGCCAGCAGTGAAGCGGCAAGGGGGCGCCGCGACTTC
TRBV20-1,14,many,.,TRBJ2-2,CSASILSNTGELFF,TGCAGTGCTAGCATCCTCTCTAACACCGGGGAGCTGTTTTTT
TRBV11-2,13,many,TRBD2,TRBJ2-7,CASSLGLAAEQYF,TGTGCCAGCAGCTTAGGTCTAGCGGCGGAGCAGTACTTC
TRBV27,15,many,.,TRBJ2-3,CASSLSHGFADTQYF,TGTGCCAGCAGTTTATCGCACGGGTTCGCAGATACGCAGTATTTT
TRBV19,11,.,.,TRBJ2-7,CASSRDHEQYF,TGTGCCAGTAGTAGAGATCACGAGCAGTACTTC
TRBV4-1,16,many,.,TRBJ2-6,CASSQGRSSGANVLTF,TGCGCCAGCAGCCAGGGGCGGAGCTCTGGGGCCAACGTCCTGACTTTC
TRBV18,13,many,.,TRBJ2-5,CASSRTAQETQYF,TGTGCCAGCTCTAGGACGGCGCAAGAGACCCAGTACTTC